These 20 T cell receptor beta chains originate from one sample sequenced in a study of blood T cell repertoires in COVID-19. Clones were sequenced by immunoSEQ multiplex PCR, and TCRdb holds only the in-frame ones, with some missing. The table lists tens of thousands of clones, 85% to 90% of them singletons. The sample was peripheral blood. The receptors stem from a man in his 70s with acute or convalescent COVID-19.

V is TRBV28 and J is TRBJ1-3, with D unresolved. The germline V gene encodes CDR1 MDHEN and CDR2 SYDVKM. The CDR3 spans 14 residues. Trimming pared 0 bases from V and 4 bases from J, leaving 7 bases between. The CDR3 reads CASSLWAAGNTIYF. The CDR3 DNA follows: TGTGCCAGCAGTTTATGGGCGGCGGGAAACACCATATATTTT.

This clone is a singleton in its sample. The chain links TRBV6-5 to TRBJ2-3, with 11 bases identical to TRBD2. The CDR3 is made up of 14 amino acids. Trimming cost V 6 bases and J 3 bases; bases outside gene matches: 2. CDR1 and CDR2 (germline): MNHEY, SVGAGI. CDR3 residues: CASRLAGVTDTQYF. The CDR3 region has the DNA TGTGCCAGCAGACTAGCGGGGGTGACAGATACGCAGTATTTT.

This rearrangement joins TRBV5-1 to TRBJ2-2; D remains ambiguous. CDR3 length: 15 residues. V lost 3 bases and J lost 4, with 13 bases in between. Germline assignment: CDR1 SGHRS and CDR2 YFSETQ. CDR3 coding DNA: TGCGCCAGCAGCTGGAGTCGCCGAGGCACCGGGGAGCTGTTTTTT. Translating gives CASSWSRRGTGELFF.

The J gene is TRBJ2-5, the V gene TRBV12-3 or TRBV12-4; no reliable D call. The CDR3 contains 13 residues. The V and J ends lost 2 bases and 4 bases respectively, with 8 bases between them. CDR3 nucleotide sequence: TGTGCCAGCAGTTTATCGCTAGGAGAGACCCAGTACTTC. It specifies CASSLSLGETQYF.

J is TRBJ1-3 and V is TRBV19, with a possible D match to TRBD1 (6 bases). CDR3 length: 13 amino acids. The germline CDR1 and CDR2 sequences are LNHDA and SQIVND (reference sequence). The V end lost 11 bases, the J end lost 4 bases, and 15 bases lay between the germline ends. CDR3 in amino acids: CASKRGSGNTIYF. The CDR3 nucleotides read TGTGCCTCAAAAAGGGGGAGCGGAAACACCATATATTTT.

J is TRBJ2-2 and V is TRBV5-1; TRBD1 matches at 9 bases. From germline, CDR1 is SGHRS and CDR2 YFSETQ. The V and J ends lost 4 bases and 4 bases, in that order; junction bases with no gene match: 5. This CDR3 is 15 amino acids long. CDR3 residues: CASSQTTGGTGELFF. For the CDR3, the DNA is TGCGCCAGCAGCCAAACGACAGGGGGCACCGGGGAGCTGTTTTTT.

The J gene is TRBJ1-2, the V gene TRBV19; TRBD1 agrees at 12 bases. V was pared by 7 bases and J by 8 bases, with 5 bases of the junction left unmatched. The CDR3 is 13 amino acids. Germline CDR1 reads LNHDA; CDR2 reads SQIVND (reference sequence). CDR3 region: CASTGTGGGGYTF. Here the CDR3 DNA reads TGTGCCAGTACCGGGACAGGGGGCGGGGGCTACACCTTC.

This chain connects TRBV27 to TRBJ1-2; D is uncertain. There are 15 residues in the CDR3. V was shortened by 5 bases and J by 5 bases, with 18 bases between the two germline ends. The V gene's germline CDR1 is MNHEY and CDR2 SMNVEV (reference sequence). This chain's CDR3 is CASSPRLLTPYGYTF. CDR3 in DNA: TGTGCCAGCAGTCCACGACTCCTAACCCCATATGGCTACACCTTC.

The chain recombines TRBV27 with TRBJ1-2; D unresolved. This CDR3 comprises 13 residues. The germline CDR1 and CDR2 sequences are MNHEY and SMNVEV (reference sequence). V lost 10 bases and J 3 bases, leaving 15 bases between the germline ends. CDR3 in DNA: TGTGCCACCTGGCCGGGGAGGGACTATGGCTACACCTTC. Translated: CATWPGRDYGYTF.

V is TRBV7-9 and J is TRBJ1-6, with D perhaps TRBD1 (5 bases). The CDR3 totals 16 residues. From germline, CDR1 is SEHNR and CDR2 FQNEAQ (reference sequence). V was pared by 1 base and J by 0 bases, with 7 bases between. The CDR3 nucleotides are TGTGCCAGCAGCTTAGGACAGAGCTCCTATAATTCACCCCTCCACTTT. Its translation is CASSLGQSSYNSPLHF.

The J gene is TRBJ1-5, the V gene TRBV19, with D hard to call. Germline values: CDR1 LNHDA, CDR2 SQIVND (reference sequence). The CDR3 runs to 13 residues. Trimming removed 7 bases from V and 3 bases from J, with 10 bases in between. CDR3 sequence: CASMGSFNQPQHF. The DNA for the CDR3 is TGTGCCAGTATGGGCTCCTTCAATCAGCCCCAGCATTTT.

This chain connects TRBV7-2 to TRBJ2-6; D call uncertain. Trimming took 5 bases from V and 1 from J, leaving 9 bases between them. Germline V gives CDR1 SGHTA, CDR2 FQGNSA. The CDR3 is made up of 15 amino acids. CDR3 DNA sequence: TGTGCCAGCAGCCGCTCGCGTTCTGGGGCCAACGTCCTGACTTTC. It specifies CASSRSRSGANVLTF.

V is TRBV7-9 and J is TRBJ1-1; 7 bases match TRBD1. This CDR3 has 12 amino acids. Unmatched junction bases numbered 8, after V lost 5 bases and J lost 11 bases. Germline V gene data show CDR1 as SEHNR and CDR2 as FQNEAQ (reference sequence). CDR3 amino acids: CASSPSTGAAFF. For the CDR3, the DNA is TGTGCCAGCAGCCCATCAACAGGGGCGGCTTTCTTT.

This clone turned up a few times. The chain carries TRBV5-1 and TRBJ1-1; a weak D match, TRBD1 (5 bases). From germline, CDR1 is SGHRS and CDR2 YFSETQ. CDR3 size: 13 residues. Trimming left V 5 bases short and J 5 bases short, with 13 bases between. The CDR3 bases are TGCGCCAGCAGAAGGGACTTAAATACTGAAGCTTTCTTT. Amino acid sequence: CASRRDLNTEAFF.

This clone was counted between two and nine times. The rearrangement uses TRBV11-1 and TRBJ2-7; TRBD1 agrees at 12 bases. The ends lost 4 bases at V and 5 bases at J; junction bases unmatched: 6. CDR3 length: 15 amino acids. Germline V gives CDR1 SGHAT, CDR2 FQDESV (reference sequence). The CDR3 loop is CASSYPGQGAHEQYF. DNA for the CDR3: TGTGCCAGCAGCTACCCGGGACAGGGGGCCCACGAGCAGTACTTC.

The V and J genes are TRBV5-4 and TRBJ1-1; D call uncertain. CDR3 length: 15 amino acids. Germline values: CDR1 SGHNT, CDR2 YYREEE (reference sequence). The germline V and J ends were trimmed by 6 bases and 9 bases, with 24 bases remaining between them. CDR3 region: CASTPPGDFSLKAFF. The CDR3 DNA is TGTGCCAGCACCCCACCGGGAGATTTTTCATTAAAAGCTTTCTTT.

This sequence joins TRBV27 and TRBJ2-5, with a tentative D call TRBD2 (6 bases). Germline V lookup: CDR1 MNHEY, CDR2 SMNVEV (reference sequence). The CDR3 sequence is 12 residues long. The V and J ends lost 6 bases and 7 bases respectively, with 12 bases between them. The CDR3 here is CASRPPEGTQYF. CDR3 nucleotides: TGTGCCAGCAGACCCCCGGAGGGGACCCAGTACTTC.

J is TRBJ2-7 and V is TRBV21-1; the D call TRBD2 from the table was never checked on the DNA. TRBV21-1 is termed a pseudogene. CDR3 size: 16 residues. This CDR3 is CASSKGLIGERYEQYF. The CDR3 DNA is TGTGCCAGCAGCAAAGGGTTGATCGGGGAAAGGTACGAGCAGTACTTC.

The CDR3 DNA follows: TGTGCCAGCTCACGACTAGCGGGAGTCCGGTACAATGAGCAGTTCTTC. Encoded protein: CASSRLAGVRYNEQFF. This sequence joins TRBV18 and TRBJ2-1; 12 bases match TRBD2. The CDR3 is 16 amino acids. Trimming cost V 4 bases and J 4 bases; bases outside gene matches: 5. Germline V lookup: CDR1 KGHSH, CDR2 LQKENI.

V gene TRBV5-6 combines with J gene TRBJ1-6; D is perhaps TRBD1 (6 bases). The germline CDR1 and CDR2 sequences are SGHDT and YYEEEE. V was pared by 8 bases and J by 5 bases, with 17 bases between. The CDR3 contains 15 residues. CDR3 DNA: TGTGCCAGTAGCGGCTGGGGGCGAAATAATTCACCCCTCCACTTT. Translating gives CASSGWGRNNSPLHF.